This T cell receptor beta chain was identified during a study of CD4 T cells in relation to SARS-CoV-2 and coronaviruses. Deep TCR-beta sequencing used DNA from uncultured naive and memory CD4+ T cells. The repertoire was sequenced with immunoSEQ multiplex PCR; TCRdb's copy has only in-frame clones and lacks some. Among some 65,000 clones listed, 87% were seen once. The V and J ends lost 4 bases and 3 bases respectively, with 15 bases between them. This CDR3 spans 15 amino acids. Per germline, CDR1 LGHNA and CDR2 YSLEER. Before the COVID-19 pandemic, during about 2010-2019, CD4+ T cells were taken from unexposed donors.

This TCR was recovered from a human donor in good health. This chain uses TRBV4-3 with TRBJ2-5, with D perhaps TRBD2 (5 bases). The sequenced sample was memory CD4+ T cells from PBMCs. The CDR3 reads CASSPLPHGEETQYF. The DNA for the CDR3 is TGCGCCAGCAGCCCTCTCCCGCACGGGGAAGAGACCCAGTACTTC.